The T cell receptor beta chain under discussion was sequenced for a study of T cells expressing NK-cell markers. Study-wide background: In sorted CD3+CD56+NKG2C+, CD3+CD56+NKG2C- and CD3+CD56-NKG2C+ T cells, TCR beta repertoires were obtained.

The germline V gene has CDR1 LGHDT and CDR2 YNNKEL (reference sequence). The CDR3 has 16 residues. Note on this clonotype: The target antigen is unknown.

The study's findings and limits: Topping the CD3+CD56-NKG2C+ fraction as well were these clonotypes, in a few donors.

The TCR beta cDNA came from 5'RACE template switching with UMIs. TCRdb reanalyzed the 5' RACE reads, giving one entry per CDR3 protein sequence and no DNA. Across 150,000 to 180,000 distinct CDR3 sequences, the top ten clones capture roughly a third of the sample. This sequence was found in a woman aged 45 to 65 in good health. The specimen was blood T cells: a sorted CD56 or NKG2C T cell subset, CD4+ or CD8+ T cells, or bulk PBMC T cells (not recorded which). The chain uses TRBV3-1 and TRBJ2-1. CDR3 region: CASTSRRGGSYNEQFF.